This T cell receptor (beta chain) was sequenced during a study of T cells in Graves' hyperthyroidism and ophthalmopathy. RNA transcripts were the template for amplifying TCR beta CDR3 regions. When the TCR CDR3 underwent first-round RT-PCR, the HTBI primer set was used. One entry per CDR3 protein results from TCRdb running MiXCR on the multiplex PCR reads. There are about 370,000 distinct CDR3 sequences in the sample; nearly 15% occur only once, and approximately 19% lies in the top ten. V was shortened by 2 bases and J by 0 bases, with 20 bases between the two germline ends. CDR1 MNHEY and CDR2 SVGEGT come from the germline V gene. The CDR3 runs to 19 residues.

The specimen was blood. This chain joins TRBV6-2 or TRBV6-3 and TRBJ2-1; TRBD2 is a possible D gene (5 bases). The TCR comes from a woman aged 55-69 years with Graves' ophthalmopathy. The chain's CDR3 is CASSYQSGGKKSSYNEQFF. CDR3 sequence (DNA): TGTGCCAGCAGTTACCAGAGCGGAGGCAAAAAAAGCTCCTACAATGAGCAGTTCTTC.